This TCR beta chain comes out of a study of OX40 agonist ivuxolimab in advanced cancers. The assay was immunoSEQ multiplex PCR, and TCRdb's table has in-frame clones only and misses some. The sample includes 70,000 or so clones, 80% to 90% seen only once; the top ten take 1.1%. For this clone: Its antigen remains unknown.

Study conclusions and caveats: Fewer expanded clones were found on average in CD4+ than in CD8+ T cells. Patients who responded partially at 0.1-3.0 mg/kg showed clonal expansion ranking among the lowest.

The V end was cut by 3 bases, the J end by 2 bases, with 10 bases between. Germline CDR1 LNHDA, CDR2 SQIVND (reference sequence). The CDR3 consists of 14 residues. The sequence derives from an adult with an advanced solid tumor such as melanoma, head and neck, liver or kidney cancer. This sequence joins TRBV19 and TRBJ2-5, with D perhaps TRBD2 (6 bases). Specimen: CD4+ or CD8+ T cells sorted from blood, collected in a trial of the OX40 agonist ivuxolimab. CDR3 in amino acids: CASSIRRGQETQYF. The CDR3 nucleotides are TGTGCCAGTAGTATCAGGCGGGGTCAAGAGACCCAGTACTTC. The full variable domain, with the rest looked up from reference TRBV19 and TRBJ2-5, is DGGITQSPKYLFRKEGQNVTLSCEQNLNHDAMYWYRQDPGQGLRLIYYSQIVNDFQKGDIAEGYSVSREKKESFPLTVTSAQKNPTAFYLCASSIRRGQETQYFGPGTRLLVL.